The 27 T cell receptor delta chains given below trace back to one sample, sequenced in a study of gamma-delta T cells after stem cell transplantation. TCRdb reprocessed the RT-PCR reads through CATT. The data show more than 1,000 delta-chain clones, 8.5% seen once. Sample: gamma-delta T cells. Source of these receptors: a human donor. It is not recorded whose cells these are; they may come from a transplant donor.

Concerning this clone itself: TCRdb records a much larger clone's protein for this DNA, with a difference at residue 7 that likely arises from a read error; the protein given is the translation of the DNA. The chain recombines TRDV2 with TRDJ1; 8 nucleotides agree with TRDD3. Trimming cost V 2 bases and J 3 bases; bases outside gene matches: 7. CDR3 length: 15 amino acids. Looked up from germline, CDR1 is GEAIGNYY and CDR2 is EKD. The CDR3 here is CACDKLWDTADKLIF. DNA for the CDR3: TGTGCCTGTGACAAACTGTGGGATACGGCCGATAAACTCATCTTT.

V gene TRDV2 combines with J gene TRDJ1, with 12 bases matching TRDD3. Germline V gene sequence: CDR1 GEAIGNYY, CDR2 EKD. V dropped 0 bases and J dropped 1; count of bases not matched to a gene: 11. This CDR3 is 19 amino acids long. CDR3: CACDTVRLGDTKATDKLIF. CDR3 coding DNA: TGTGCCTGTGACACCGTTCGACTGGGGGATACAAAGGCCACCGATAAACTCATCTTT.

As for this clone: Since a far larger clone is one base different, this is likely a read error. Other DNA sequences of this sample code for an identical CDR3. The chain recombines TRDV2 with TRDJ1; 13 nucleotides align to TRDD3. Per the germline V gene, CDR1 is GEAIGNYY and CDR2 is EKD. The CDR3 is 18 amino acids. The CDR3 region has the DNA TGTGCTTGTGACACGCTGAACTGGGGGATACGCGGTCCCGATAAACTCATCTTT. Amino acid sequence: CACDTLNWGIRGPDKLIF.

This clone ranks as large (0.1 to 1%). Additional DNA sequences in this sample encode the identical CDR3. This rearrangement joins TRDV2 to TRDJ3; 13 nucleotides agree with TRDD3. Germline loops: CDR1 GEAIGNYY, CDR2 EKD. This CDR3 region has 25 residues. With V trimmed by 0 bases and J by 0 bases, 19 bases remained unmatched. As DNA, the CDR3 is TGTGCCTGTGACACCACGGGTACTGGGGGATACGCCCCCAATCCCCGCTCCTGGGACACCCGACAGATGTTTTTC. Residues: CACDTTGTGGYAPNPRSWDTRQMFF.

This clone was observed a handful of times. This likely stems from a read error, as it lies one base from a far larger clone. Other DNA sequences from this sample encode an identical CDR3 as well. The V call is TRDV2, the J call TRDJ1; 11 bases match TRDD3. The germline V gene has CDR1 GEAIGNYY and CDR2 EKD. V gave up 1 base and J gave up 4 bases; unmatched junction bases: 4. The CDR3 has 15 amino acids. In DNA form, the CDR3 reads TGTGCCTGTGACACTGTGGGGGATACGAACGATAAACTCATCTTT. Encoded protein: CACDTVGDTNDKLIF.

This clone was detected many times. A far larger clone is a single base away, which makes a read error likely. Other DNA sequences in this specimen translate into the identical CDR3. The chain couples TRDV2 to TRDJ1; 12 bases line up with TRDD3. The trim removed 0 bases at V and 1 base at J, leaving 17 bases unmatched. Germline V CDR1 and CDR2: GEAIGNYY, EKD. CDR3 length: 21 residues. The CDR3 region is CACDTHGLTGGYLSTTDKLIF. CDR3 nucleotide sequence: TGTGCCTGTGACACCCACGGACTAACTGGGGGATACCTGAGTACCACCGATAAACTCATCTTT.

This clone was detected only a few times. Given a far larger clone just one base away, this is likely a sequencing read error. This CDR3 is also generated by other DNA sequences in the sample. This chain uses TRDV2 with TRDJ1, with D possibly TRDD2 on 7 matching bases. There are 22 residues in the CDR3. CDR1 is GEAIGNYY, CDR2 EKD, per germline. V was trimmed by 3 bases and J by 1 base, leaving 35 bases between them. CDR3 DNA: TGTGCCTGTGACCCCCTTCCTGCGGTACTGGGTAAGGAGTCACAACCCACCGATAAACTCATCTTT. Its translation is CACDPLPAVLGKESQPTDKLIF.

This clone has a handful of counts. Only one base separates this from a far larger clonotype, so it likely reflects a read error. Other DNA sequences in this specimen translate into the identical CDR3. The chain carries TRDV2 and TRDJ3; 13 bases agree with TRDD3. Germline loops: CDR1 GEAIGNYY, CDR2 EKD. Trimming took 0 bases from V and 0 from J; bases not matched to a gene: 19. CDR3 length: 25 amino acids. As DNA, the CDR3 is TGTGCCTGTGACACCACAGGTACTGGGGGATACGCCCCCAATCCCCGCTCCTGGGACACCCGACAGATGTTTTTC. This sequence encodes CACDTTGTGGYAPNPRSWDTRQMFF.

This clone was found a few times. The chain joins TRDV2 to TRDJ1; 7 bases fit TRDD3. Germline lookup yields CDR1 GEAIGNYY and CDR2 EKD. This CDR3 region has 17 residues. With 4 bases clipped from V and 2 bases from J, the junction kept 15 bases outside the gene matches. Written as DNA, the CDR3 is TGTGCCTGTGAGGCGGTCTCCTGGGGGGCCCCTACCGATAAACTCATCTTT. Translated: CACEAVSWGAPTDKLIF.

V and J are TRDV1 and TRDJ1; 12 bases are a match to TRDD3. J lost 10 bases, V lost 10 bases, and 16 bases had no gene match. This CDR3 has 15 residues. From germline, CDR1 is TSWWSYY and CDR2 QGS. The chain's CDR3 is CAPKPFRNWGIPLIF. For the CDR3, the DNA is TGTGCTCCAAAGCCCTTCCGGAACTGGGGGATACCACTCATCTTT.

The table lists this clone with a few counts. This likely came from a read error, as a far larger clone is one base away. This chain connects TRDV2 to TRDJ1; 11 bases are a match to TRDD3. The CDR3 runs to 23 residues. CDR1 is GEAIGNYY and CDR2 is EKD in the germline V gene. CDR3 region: CACYTIGFMGDTDAPTNTDKLIF. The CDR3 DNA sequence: TGTGCCTGTTACACCATCGGGTTTATGGGGGATACGGACGCGCCCACAAACACCGATAAACTCATCTTT.

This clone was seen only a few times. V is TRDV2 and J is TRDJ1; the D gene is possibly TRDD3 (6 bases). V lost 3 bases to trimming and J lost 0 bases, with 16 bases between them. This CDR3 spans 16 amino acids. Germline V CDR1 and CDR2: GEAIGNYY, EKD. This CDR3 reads CACDPLGGTYTDKLIF. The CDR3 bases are TGTGCCTGTGACCCATTGGGGGGAACCTACACCGATAAACTCATCTTT.

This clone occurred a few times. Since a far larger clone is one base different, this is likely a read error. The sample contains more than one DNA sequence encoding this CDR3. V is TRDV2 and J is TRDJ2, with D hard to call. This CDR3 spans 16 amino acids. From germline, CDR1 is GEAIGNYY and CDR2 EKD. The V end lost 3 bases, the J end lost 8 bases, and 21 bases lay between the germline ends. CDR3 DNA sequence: TGTGCCTGTGACCCCGCTGGCGGACTCTTAGAGGCACAACTCTTCTTT. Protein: CACDPAGGLLEAQLFF.

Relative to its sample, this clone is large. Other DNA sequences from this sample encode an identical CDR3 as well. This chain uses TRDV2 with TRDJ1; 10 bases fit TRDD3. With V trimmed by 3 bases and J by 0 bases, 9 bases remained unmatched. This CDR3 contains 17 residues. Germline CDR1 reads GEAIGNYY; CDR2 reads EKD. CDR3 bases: TGTGCCTGTGACCCGTTATGGGGGATACAGTACACCGATAAACTCATCTTT. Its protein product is CACDPLWGIQYTDKLIF.

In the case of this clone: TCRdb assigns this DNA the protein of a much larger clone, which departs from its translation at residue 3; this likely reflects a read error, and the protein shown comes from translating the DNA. This CDR3 reads CARDTVLAHGYTDKLIF. As DNA, the CDR3 is TGTGCCCGTGACACTGTACTGGCCCACGGGTACACCGATAAACTCATCTTT. This chain connects TRDV2 to TRDJ1; a weak D match, TRDD3 (5 bases). Germline V gene data show CDR1 as GEAIGNYY and CDR2 as EKD. The CDR3 has 17 residues.

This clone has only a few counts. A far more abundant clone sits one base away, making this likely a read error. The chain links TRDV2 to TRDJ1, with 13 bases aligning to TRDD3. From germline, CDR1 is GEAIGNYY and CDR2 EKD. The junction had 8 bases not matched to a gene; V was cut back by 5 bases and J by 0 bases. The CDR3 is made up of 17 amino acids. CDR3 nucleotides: TGTGCCTGTGGCTTACTGGGGGATACGGGCCACACCGATAAACTCATCTTT. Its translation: CACGLLGDTGHTDKLIF.

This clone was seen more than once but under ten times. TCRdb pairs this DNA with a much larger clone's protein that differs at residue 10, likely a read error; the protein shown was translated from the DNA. CDR3 loop: CACDPLPAVRGKESQPTDKLIF. The CDR3 DNA reads as TGTGCCTGTGACCCCCTTCCTGCGGTACGGGGTAAGGAGTCACAGCCCACCGATAAACTCATCTTT. This sequence joins TRDV2 and TRDJ1; 7 bases line up with TRDD2. The CDR3 extends over 22 amino acids. Germline CDR1 is GEAIGNYY and CDR2 is EKD. The junction had 28 bases not matched to a gene; V was cut back by 3 bases and J by 1 base.

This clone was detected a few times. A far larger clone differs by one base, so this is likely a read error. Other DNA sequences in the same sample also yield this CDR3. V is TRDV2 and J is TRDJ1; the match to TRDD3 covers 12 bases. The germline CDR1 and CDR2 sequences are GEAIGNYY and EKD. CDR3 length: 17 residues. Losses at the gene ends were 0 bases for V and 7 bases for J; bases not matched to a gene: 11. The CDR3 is CACDTVGLGDTRSKLIF. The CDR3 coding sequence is TGTGCCTGTGACACCGTGGGGCTGGGGGATACGCGGAGTAAACTCATCTTT.

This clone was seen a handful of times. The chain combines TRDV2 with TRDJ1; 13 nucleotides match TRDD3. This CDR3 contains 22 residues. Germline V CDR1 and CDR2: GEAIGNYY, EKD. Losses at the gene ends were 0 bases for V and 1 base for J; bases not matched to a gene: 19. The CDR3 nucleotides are TGTGCCTGTGACACCGTACTCCCACAGGGGACTGGGGGATACGCGTCCACCGATAAACTCATCTTT. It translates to CACDTVLPQGTGGYASTDKLIF.

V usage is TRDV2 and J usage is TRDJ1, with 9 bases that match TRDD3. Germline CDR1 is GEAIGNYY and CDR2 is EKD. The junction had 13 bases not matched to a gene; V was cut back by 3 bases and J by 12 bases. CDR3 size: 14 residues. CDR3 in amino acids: CACDPILGDLQFIF. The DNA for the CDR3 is TGTGCCTGTGACCCCATACTGGGGGACCTTCAGTTCATCTTT.

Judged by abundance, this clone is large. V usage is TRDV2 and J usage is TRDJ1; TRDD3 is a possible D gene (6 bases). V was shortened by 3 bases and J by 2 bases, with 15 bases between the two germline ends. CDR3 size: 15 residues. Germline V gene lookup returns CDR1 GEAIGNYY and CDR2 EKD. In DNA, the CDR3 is TGTGCCTGTGACGGGATGGGGGCTCAAACCGATAAACTCATCTTT. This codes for CACDGMGAQTDKLIF.

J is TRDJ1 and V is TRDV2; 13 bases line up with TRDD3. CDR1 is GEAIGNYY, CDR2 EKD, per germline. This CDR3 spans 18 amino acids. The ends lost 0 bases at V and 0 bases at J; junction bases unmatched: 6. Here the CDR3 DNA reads TGTGCCTGTGACACCTTACTGGGGGATACGGGCCACACCGATAAACTCATCTTT. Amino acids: CACDTLLGDTGHTDKLIF.

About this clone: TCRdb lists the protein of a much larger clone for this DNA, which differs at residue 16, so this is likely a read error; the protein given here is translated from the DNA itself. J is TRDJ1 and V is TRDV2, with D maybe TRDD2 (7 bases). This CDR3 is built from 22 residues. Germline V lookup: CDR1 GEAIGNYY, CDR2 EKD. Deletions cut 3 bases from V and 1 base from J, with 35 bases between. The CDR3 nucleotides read TGTGCCTGTGACCCCCTTCCTGCGGTACTGGGTAAGGAGTCACAGCTCACCGATAAACTCATCTTT. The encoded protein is CACDPLPAVLGKESQLTDKLIF.

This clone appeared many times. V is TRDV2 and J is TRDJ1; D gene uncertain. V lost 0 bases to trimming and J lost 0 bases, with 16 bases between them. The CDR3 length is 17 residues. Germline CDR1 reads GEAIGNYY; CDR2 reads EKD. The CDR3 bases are TGTGCCTGTGACACCCTGCTACGAGAGGCTTACACCGATAAACTCATCTTT. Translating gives CACDTLLREAYTDKLIF.

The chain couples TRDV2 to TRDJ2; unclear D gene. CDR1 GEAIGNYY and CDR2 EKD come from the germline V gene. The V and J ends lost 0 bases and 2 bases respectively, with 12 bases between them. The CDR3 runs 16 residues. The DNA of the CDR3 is TGTGCCTGTGACACCGTGGTCCCGGGGTTGACAGCACAACTCTTCTTT. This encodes CACDTVVPGLTAQLFF.

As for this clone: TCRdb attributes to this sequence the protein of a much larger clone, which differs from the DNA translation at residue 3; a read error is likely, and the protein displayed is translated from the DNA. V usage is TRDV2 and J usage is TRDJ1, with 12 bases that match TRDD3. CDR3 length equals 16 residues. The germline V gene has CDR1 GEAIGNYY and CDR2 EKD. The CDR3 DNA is TGTGCCCGTGACACCCTACTGGGGGATACTCCGAAGAAACTCATCTTT. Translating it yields CARDTLLGDTPKKLIF.

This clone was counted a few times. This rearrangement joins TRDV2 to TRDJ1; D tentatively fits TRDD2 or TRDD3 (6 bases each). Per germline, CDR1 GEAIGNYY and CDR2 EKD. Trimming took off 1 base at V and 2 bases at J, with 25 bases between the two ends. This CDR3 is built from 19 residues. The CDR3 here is CACDTLLPTSGARTDKLIF. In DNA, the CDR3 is TGTGCCTGTGACACGCTCCTACCCACCTCTGGGGCGAGAACCGATAAACTCATCTTT.